Listed below are T cell receptor beta chains from one sample, sequenced in a study of blood T cell repertoires in COVID-19. Produced via immunoSEQ multiplex PCR; TCRdb's table is partial and in-frame only. Of 45,000 to 60,000 clones listed, under 90% were seen once; the top ten hold 10% to 15%. Specimen: peripheral blood. These receptors originate from an elderly woman with acute or convalescent COVID-19. Each CDR3 is given with its conserved first and last residue. A D gene is named only where the DNA matches it firmly. Expanded clones are given a class, and other clones once, few, many or no size at all.

clone size	D gene	V gene	J gene	CDR3 DNA	CDR3 protein
NA	TRBD1	TRBV11-2	TRBJ1-2	TGTGCCAGCAGCCTGTACAGGGGAGGTTATGGCTACACCTTC	CASSLYRGGYGYTF
NA	TRBD1	TRBV3-1/TRBV3-2	TRBJ2-3	TGTGCCAGCAGGCAACAGGGGGCGCAAAATACGCAGTATTTT	CASRQQGAQNTQYF
NA	TRBD1	TRBV18	TRBJ2-2	TGTGCCAGCTCACTACAGGGGGCGAACACCGGGGAGCTGTTTTTT	CASSLQGANTGELFF
once	NA	TRBV6-5	TRBJ1-1	TGTGCCAGCTCAAAGGGGGATGACACTGAAGCTTTCTTT	CASSKGDDTEAFF
NA	NA	TRBV13	TRBJ1-1	TGTGCCAGCAGCTCCCAAGGCGGAGGGACTGAAGCTTTCTTT	CASSSQGGGTEAFF
NA	NA	TRBV11-3	TRBJ1-2	TGTGCCAGCAGCTTAGACCCCCGCGGGGGGGCTGCCTATGGCTACACCTTC	CASSLDPRGGAAYGYTF
NA	TRBD2	TRBV2	TRBJ2-3	TGTGCCAGCAGTGTGGGGGGGGGCACAGATACGCAGTATTTT	CASSVGGGTDTQYF
NA	TRBD2	TRBV27	TRBJ2-3	TGTGCCAGCAGTAGGGACGCTAGCGGGGGGGCGACAGATACGCAGTATTTT	CASSRDASGGATDTQYF
few	TRBD1	TRBV3-1/TRBV3-2	TRBJ1-1	TGTGCCAGCAGCCGAGATCACAGGGACAGGGGGAACACTGAAGCTTTCTTT	CASSRDHRDRGNTEAFF
NA	TRBD2	TRBV11-3	TRBJ2-1	TGTGCCAGCAGGGGGACTAGCGGGAATGAGCAGTTCTTC	CASRGTSGNEQFF
NA	NA	TRBV3-1/TRBV3-2	TRBJ2-7	TGTGCCAGCAGCCAAGACAGGGTGGTCGAGCAGTACTTC	CASSQDRVVEQYF
NA	NA	TRBV11-2	TRBJ1-1	TGTGCCAGCAGCTTAGTCAGGGGGAACACTGAAGCTTTCTTT	CASSLVRGNTEAFF
NA	NA	TRBV5-4	TRBJ2-3	TGTGCCAGCAGCTTGTCGCTAGGCCGCACAGATACGCAGTATTTT	CASSLSLGRTDTQYF
NA	NA	TRBV11-2	TRBJ1-2	TGTGCCAGCAGCTTCCGTAACTATGGCTACACCTTC	CASSFRNYGYTF
NA	TRBD1	TRBV24-1	TRBJ1-2	TGTGCCACCAGTGGTCCGGGACAGGCTTTGGGCTACACCTTC	CATSGPGQALGYTF
NA	TRBD2	TRBV3-1/TRBV3-2	TRBJ2-2	TGTGCCAGCAGCCCCGGACTAGCGGGGGGGCCGTCCGGGGAGCTGTTTTTT	CASSPGLAGGPSGELFF
NA	TRBD1	TRBV20-1	TRBJ2-1	TGCAGTGCTAGTCCCCTCCGGGACAGCTCCTACAATGAGCAGTTCTTC	CSASPLRDSSYNEQFF